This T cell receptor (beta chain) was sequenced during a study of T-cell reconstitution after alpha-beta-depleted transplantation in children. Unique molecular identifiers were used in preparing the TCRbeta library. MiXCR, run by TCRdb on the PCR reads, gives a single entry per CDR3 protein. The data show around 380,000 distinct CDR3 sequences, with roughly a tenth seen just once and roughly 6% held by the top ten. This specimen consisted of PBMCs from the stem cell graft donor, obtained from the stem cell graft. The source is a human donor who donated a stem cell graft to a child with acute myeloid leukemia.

For the CDR3, the DNA is TGTGCCAGCAGCTTATTCGGCGGGGCGAACACCGGGGAGCTGTTTTTT. Its protein product is CASSLFGGANTGELFF. This chain links TRBV7-9 with TRBJ2-2; tentatively, D is TRBD2 (6 bases). CDR1 and CDR2 from the germline V gene are SEHNR and FQNEAQ (reference sequence). Trimming removed 2 bases at V and 0 bases at J, with 10 bases between. The length of the CDR3 is 16 residues.